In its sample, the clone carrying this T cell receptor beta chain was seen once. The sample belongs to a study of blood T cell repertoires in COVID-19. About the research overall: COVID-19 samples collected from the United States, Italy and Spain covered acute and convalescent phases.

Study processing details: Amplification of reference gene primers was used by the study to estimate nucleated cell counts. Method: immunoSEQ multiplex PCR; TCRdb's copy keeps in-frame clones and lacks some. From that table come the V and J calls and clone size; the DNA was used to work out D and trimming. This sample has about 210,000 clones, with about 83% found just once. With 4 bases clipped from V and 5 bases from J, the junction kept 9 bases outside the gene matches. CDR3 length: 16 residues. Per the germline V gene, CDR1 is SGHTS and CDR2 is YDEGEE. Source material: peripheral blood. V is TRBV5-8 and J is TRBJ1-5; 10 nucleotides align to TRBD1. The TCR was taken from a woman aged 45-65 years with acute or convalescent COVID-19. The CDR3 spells CASSRGQGEDYQPQHF. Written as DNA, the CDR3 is TGTGCCAGCAGCCGTGGACAGGGGGAGGATTATCAGCCCCAGCATTTT.